This T cell receptor (beta chain) was identified during a study of OX40 agonist ivuxolimab in advanced cancers. Across the whole study: Patients in dose escalation had liver, melanoma, kidney or head and neck cancers.

The junction had 8 bases not matched to a gene; V was cut back by 7 bases and J by 2 bases. CDR3 size: 15 residues. Looked up from germline, CDR1 is LNHDA and CDR2 is SQIVND (reference sequence). Using immunoSEQ multiplex PCR, the repertoire was profiled, and TCRdb retains in-frame clones only, with some absent. The top ten clones hold 2.5% to 3% of a sample with tens of thousands of clones, approximately 86% of them seen once. A word on this clone: Its antigen is currently unknown.

The study, taken as a whole, reports: Undetermined was the antigen specificity of the expanded peripheral T cells. Expanded clones belonging to CD8+ T cells outnumbered, on average, those of CD4+.

The rearrangement joins TRBV19 to TRBJ2-5, with 9 positions matching TRBD1. This clonotype was obtained from an adult with an advanced solid tumor such as melanoma, head and neck, liver or kidney cancer. Sample: CD4+ or CD8+ T cells sorted from blood, taken in a trial of the OX40 agonist ivuxolimab. CDR3 in DNA: TGTGCCAGTAACCCACCAGGGACAGGGCAAGAGACCCAGTACTTC. This encodes CASNPPGTGQETQYF. Drawing the rest from reference TRBV19 and TRBJ2-5, the complete variable domain is DGGITQSPKYLFRKEGQNVTLSCEQNLNHDAMYWYRQDPGQGLRLIYYSQIVNDFQKGDIAEGYSVSREKKESFPLTVTSAQKNPTAFYLCASNPPGTGQETQYFGPGTRLLVL.